The present TCR beta chain was sequenced within a study of CD8+ T cells in alopecia areata. Extracted RNA was reverse transcribed into cDNA, the sequencing template. The method was immunoSEQ multiplex PCR; TCRdb's version includes in-frame clones alone and lacks a portion of them. The table lists about 190,000 clones, around 56% of them singletons. Findings and limits, study-wide: With just one nonresponder, it is still uncertain whether baseline CD8+ expansion relates to response.

For this clone: The antigen remains undetermined.

Treatment of the sample: oral pan-JAK inhibitor, 5-10 mg twice daily. This sequence originates from a human donor with alopecia areata. The sequencing here drew on CD4+ T cells sorted from blood, taken at week 4, from a patient treated with tofacitinib.

The CDR3 nucleotides read TGTGCCAGCAGCACGACAGGAGGTAGAGAAAAACTGTTTTTT. This sequence encodes CASSTTGGREKLFF. The chain uses TRBV6-5 and TRBJ1-4; D might be TRBD1 (6 bases). V lost 6 bases and J lost 8, with 16 bases in between. CDR3 length: 14 amino acids. CDR1 MNHEY and CDR2 SVGAGI come from the germline V gene.